This T cell receptor (beta chain) is drawn from a study of T cell changes during pregnancy in multiple sclerosis. This clone appeared a single time. The assay was immunoSEQ multiplex PCR, and TCRdb's table has in-frame clones only and misses some. In the table there are some 60,000 clones, approximately 91% of which are singletons. The clonotype comes from a female donor with multiple sclerosis, enrolled in a pregnancy study. This sample comprised peripheral blood, obtained in the second trimester of pregnancy.

DNA of the CDR3: TGTGCCAGCAGCTTGGGTGTGTATGGCACAGATACGCAGTATTTT. Translating gives CASSLGVYGTDTQYF. The rearrangement joins TRBV5-4 to TRBJ2-3; no definite D call. This CDR3 has 15 amino acids. CDR1 and CDR2 from the germline V gene are SGHNT and YYREEE (reference sequence). Trimming cost V 0 bases and J 1 base, with 9 bases left between them. The entire variable domain, with the rest obtained from reference TRBV5-4 and TRBJ2-3, is as follows: ETGVTQSPTHLIKTRGQQVTLRCSSQSGHNTVSWYQQALGQGPQFIFQYYREEENGRGNFPPRFSGLQFPNYSSELNVNALELDDSALYLCASSLGVYGTDTQYFGPGTRLTVL.